The 15 T cell receptor beta chains given below trace back to one sample, sequenced in a study of CD8 T cell repertoires and HIV-1 epitope variants. Assay used: immunoSEQ multiplex PCR; TCRdb lists only in-frame clones, some missing. The sample holds fewer than 6,000 clones; roughly 70% are singletons and the top ten take roughly two fifths. Their cognate antigens are unknown. Sequenced input: cultured CD8+ T cells derived from PBMCs. The receptors stem from a male donor with HIV.

This chain links TRBV9 with TRBJ2-1; 13 nucleotides align to TRBD2. Looked up from germline, CDR1 is SGDLS and CDR2 is YYNGEE. There are 22 residues in the CDR3. V lost 3 bases, J lost 1 base, and 19 bases stayed unmatched. CDR3: CASSGSPFPTSGGPWSYNEQFF. The CDR3 DNA is TGTGCCAGCAGCGGTAGTCCCTTCCCGACTAGCGGGGGGCCTTGGTCCTACAATGAGCAGTTCTTC.

The chain couples TRBV4-2 to TRBJ2-1; 10 bases are shared with TRBD2. There are 18 residues in the CDR3. The ends lost 0 bases at V and 6 bases at J; junction bases unmatched: 11. From germline, CDR1 is LGHNA and CDR2 YNFKEQ. The CDR3 DNA reads TGTGCCAGCAGCCAAGAGGGGCCAGACACTAGCGGGGCCAATGAGCAGTTCTTC. It encodes CASSQEGPDTSGANEQFF.

The chain links TRBV6-5 to TRBJ2-7; 12 bases match TRBD2. This CDR3 contains 15 residues. After removal of 5 bases from V and 5 bases from J, the junction contained 7 bases not matched to a gene. The germline gives CDR1 MNHEY, CDR2 SVGAGI. The CDR3 coding sequence is TGTGCCAGCAGTCACCGTACTAGCGGGAGGAACGAGCAGTACTTC. As protein: CASSHRTSGRNEQYF.

The V and J genes are TRBV2 and TRBJ2-1; TRBD1 matches at 8 bases. The CDR3 has 17 residues. CDR1 SNHLY and CDR2 FYNNEI come from the germline V gene. J lost 7 bases, V lost 2 bases, and 13 bases had no gene match. CDR3 nucleotide sequence: TGTGCCAGCAGTGAACCCAAGGACAGGGTGGTTGGGAATGAGCAGTTCTTC. Encoded protein: CASSEPKDRVVGNEQFF.

V and J are TRBV15 and TRBJ2-5; D gene ambiguous. The CDR3 covers 13 residues. From germline, CDR1 is LNHNV and CDR2 YYDKDF (reference sequence). With 8 bases removed from V and 5 bases from J, the gap between germline ends came to 15 bases. As DNA, the CDR3 is TGTGCCACCGAGACGCAAAGATATGAGACCCAGTACTTC. The encoded protein is CATETQRYETQYF. Full variable domain (rest looked up from reference TRBV15 and TRBJ2-5): DAMVIQNPRYQVTQFGKPVTLSCSQTLNHNVMYWYQQKSSQAPKLLFHYYDKDFNNEADTPDNFQSRRPNTSFCFLDIRSPGLGDTAMYLCATETQRYETQYFGPGTRLLVL.

The rearrangement links TRBV6-5 to TRBJ2-5; 8 bases are shared with TRBD1. The CDR3 consists of 14 residues. The ends lost 5 bases at V and 4 bases at J; junction bases unmatched: 6. The germline CDR1 and CDR2 sequences are MNHEY and SVGAGI. The CDR3 protein is CASSNTGGRETQYF. The CDR3 DNA is TGTGCCAGCAGTAATACAGGGGGGCGAGAGACCCAGTACTTC.

The chain couples TRBV4-3 to TRBJ2-1; tentative D call: TRBD1 (6 bases). Trimming shortened V by 2 bases and J by 7 bases, and 9 bases separated the two germline ends. Germline CDR1 LGHNA, CDR2 YSLEER. The CDR3 extends over 13 amino acids. CDR3 coding DNA: TGCGCCAGCAGCCAACTACAGGGTAATGAGCAGTTCTTC. It encodes CASSQLQGNEQFF.

The chain is built from TRBV7-9 and TRBJ2-7; 11 positions agree with TRBD1. V shed 0 bases and J 3 bases; nucleotides not matched to a gene: 4. The CDR3 has 16 residues. Germline loops: CDR1 SEHNR, CDR2 FQNEAQ (reference sequence). DNA for the CDR3: TGTGCCAGCAGCTTAGCGGGACAGGGGGTGGACTACGAGCAGTACTTC. Translating gives CASSLAGQGVDYEQYF.

CDR3 nucleotides: TGTGCCAGCAGCACTCCGCAAAGGGGGGGGTACGAGCAGTACTTC. The encoded protein is CASSTPQRGGYEQYF. The rearrangement links TRBV5-4 to TRBJ2-7; D is possibly TRBD2 (7 bases). V lost 4 bases, J lost 4 bases, and 18 bases lay in between. The CDR3 runs to 15 residues. CDR1 and CDR2 (germline): SGHNT, YYREEE (reference sequence). The whole variable domain, filled in from reference TRBV5-4 and TRBJ2-7, reads ETGVTQSPTHLIKTRGQQVTLRCSSQSGHNTVSWYQQALGQGPQFIFQYYREEENGRGNFPPRFSGLQFPNYSSELNVNALELDDSALYLCASSTPQRGGYEQYFGPGTRLTVT.

The chain links TRBV19 to TRBJ1-5; D remains ambiguous. Germline V lookup: CDR1 LNHDA, CDR2 SQIVND (reference sequence). This CDR3 is 15 amino acids long. V lost 5 bases and J lost 2, with 13 bases in between. The CDR3: CASSPWGGGNQPQHF. Here the CDR3 DNA reads TGTGCCAGTAGTCCATGGGGAGGTGGCAATCAGCCCCAGCATTTT.

This clone was recorded a few times. The genes are TRBV7-3 and TRBJ2-2, with unresolved D. Per the germline V gene, CDR1 is SGHTA and CDR2 is FQGTGA. The CDR3 is 13 amino acids. V was clipped by 8 bases and J by 4 bases, with 11 bases between them. CDR3 nucleotide sequence: TGTGCCAGCCGTGTTTCGGGCACCGGGGAGCTGTTTTTT. This translates into CASRVSGTGELFF.

The chain is built from TRBV5-4 and TRBJ1-1; D is possibly TRBD1 (6 bases). V dropped 1 base and J dropped 1 base, with 8 bases sitting between them. The germline CDR1 and CDR2 sequences are SGHNT and YYREEE (reference sequence). The CDR3 length is 14 residues. Here the CDR3 DNA reads TGTGCCAGCAGCTTGTCAGGGGCGAACACTGAAGCTTTCTTT. Residues: CASSLSGANTEAFF.

This clone was counted a few times. V gene TRBV6-6 combines with J gene TRBJ2-7; 7 positions agree with TRBD2. The CDR3 sequence is 15 residues long. J gave up 2 bases and V 5 bases, and 9 bases lay outside the gene matches. Germline V CDR1 and CDR2: MNHNY, SVGAGI (reference sequence). The CDR3 bases are TGTGCCAGCAGTATCAGCGGGGTGGGACCCTACGAGCAGTACTTC. It encodes CASSISGVGPYEQYF.

This clone was seen a few times. This CDR3 is CASSPPQTGAPDEQYF. CDR3 in DNA: TGTGCCAGCTCACCACCACAGACAGGGGCTCCTGACGAGCAGTACTTC. V usage is TRBV18 and J usage is TRBJ2-7, with TRBD1 matching over 8 bases. This CDR3 is 16 amino acids long. Germline V gene sequence: CDR1 KGHSH, CDR2 LQKENI. The trim removed 0 bases at V and 5 bases at J, leaving 9 bases unmatched.

The chain carries TRBV6-5 and TRBJ2-7, with a tentative D call TRBD1 (5 bases). Trimming left V 5 bases short and J 0 bases short, with 11 bases between. CDR3 size: 14 residues. From germline, CDR1 is MNHEY and CDR2 SVGAGI. This CDR3 reads CASSDQGSSYEQYF. CDR3 coding DNA: TGTGCCAGCAGTGATCAGGGAAGCTCCTACGAGCAGTACTTC.